This is a list of T cell receptor beta chains from one sample in a study of T cell changes during pregnancy in multiple sclerosis. Sequencing was performed with immunoSEQ multiplex PCR; in TCRdb, only in-frame clones are kept and a portion is missing. The sample has approximately 100,000 clones, around 90% seen once. The specimen comprised peripheral blood, sampled after pregnancy. The receptors originated from a female donor with multiple sclerosis, enrolled in a pregnancy study. CDR3s include the opening cysteine and the closing phenylalanine or tryptophan. A D gene is named only where the DNA matches it firmly.

d_gene	v_gene	j_gene	CDR3aa	CDR3nt
.	TRBV27	TRBJ1-1	CASSLSSGSLLTEAFF	TGTGCCAGCAGTTTATCATCAGGGTCGCTACTCACTGAAGCTTTCTTT
.	TRBV5-1	TRBJ2-5	CASSLFSGRETQYF	TGCGCCAGCAGCTTATTCTCAGGGCGGGAGACCCAGTACTTC
TRBD1	TRBV5-1	TRBJ1-2	CASSLGQGAPYGYTF	TGCGCCAGCAGCTTGGGTCAGGGGGCTCCCTATGGCTACACCTTC
.	TRBV7-2	TRBJ2-1	CASSLRGSGISYNEQFF	TGTGCCAGCAGCTTAAGGGGGTCAGGGATCTCCTACAATGAGCAGTTCTTC
.	TRBV28	TRBJ2-7	CASSPAASYYEQYF	TGTGCCAGCTCGCCGGCAGCGTCTTATTACGAGCAGTACTTC
TRBD1	TRBV2	TRBJ1-4	CASRRDRDEKLFF	TGTGCCAGCAGGAGAGACAGGGACGAAAAACTGTTTTTT
.	TRBV18	TRBJ2-5	CASSSLETQYF	TGTGCCAGCTCATCTCTCGAGACCCAGTACTTC
TRBD1	TRBV5-4	TRBJ2-2	CASSSDPGGANTGELFF	TGTGCCAGCAGCTCGGACCCAGGGGGCGCGAACACCGGGGAGCTGTTTTTT
TRBD1	TRBV27	TRBJ1-2	CASSSNRGRDGYTF	TGTGCCAGCAGTTCGAACAGGGGGCGCGATGGCTACACCTTC
.	TRBV2	TRBJ2-1	CASLRDTLNEQFF	TGTGCCAGCCTACGGGACACCCTCAATGAGCAGTTCTTC
.	TRBV21-1	TRBJ1-4	CASCPTVEKLFF	TGTGCCAGCTGCCCGACAGTTGAAAAACTGTTTTTT
TRBD1	TRBV5-5	TRBJ1-5	CASSWGTGMRGQPQHF	TGTGCCAGCAGCTGGGGGACAGGGATGAGGGGTCAGCCCCAGCATTTT
TRBD1	TRBV19	TRBJ1-5	CASSLGQGKIGNQPQHF	TGTGCCAGTAGTCTGGGACAGGGGAAGATTGGCAATCAGCCCCAGCATTTT
.	TRBV5-6	TRBJ2-7	CASSFQTGNYEQYF	TGTGCCAGCAGCTTTCAAACAGGGAACTACGAGCAGTACTTC
TRBD2	TRBV15	TRBJ2-4	CATSTTSGRERVIQYF	TGTGCCACCAGCACGACTAGCGGGAGGGAACGAGTCATTCAGTACTTC